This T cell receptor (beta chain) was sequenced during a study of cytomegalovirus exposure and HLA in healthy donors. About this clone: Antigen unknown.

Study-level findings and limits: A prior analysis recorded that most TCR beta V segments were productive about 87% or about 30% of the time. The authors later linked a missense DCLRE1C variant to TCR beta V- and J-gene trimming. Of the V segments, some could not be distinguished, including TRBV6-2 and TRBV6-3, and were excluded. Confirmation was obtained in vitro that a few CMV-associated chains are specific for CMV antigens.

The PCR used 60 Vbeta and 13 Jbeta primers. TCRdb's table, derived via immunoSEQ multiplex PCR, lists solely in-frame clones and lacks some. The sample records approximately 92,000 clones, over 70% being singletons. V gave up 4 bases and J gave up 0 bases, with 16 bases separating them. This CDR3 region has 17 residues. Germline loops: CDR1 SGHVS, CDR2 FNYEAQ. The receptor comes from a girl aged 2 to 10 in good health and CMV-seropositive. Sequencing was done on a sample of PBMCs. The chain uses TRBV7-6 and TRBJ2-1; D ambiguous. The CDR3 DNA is TGTGCCAGCAGCTCAAGGATCTGGCGGCCCTCCTACAATGAGCAGTTCTTC. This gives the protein CASSSRIWRPSYNEQFF.